A single sample gave rise to the 23 T cell receptor beta chains below, sequenced in a study of tumor-infiltrating lymphocytes in primary liver carcinoma. From unsorted bulk tissue weighing roughly 18-31 mg, DNA and RNA were co-extracted. A primer in the constant region served to generate TCR beta cDNA from 450 to 600 ng of total RNA. TCR beta libraries came from three nested multiplex PCR rounds using slightly modified ARM-PCR. Investigators reported that the first two PCR rounds, at around 11 cycles each, used TRBV1-TRBV30 forward primers with a C-beta reverse primer. TCRdb passed the multiplex PCR reads through MiXCR, listing each CDR3 protein once. The data show 100,000 to 150,000 distinct CDR3 sequences, 55% to 75% seen once. Sequenced: liver tumor tissue from sampling region 3. Documented subset: tumor region T3, left-lateral pole. The source of these receptors is a woman aged 55-70 years with primary liver carcinoma and hepatitis B virus infection.

Concerning this clonotype: A read error may explain this, as a much larger clone is one base away. The V call is TRBV12-3 or TRBV12-4, the J call TRBJ2-5; 7 positions match TRBD1. The CDR3 runs 13 residues. The CDR3 reads CASSYRGQETQCF. The DNA of the CDR3 is TGTGCCAGCAGTTACAGGGGCCAAGAGACCCAGTGCTTC.

This clonotype came up many times. This chain connects TRBV28 to TRBJ2-2; D call uncertain. Looked up from germline, CDR1 is MDHEN and CDR2 is SYDVKM. Trimming stripped 5 bases from V and 8 bases from J, with 21 bases between. CDR3 size: 16 residues. CDR3 bases: TGTGCCAGCAGTCCTCACCTCCGCGTTTGGATGGGGGAGCTGTTTTTT. It codes for CASSPHLRVWMGELFF.

This clonotype was recorded at least ten times. This chain joins TRBV12-3 or TRBV12-4 and TRBJ1-2, with D possibly matching TRBD1 (6 bases). V was trimmed by 3 bases and J by 7 bases, leaving 15 bases between them. The CDR3 is 14 amino acids. CDR3 protein: CASSFTDSTPGYTF. The CDR3, as DNA: TGTGCCAGCAGTTTTACGGACAGTACGCCTGGCTACACCTTC.

This chain connects TRBV29-1 to TRBJ1-5; D gene uncertain. This CDR3 is built from 12 residues. V was cut by 8 bases and J by 6 bases, with 14 bases left in between. Germline lookup yields CDR1 SQVTM and CDR2 ANQGSEA. The CDR3 here is CSTGQEGQPQHF. DNA of the CDR3: TGCAGCACCGGGCAGGAAGGTCAGCCCCAGCATTTT.

On this clonotype itself: Relative to the germline gene, one junction end is altered; a read error may explain this. The chain joins TRBV11-2 to TRBJ1-4; a possible D gene is TRBD1 (6 bases). Germline V gene lookup returns CDR1 SGHAT and CDR2 FQNNGV. The CDR3 extends over 17 amino acids. In DNA, the CDR3 is TGTGCCAGCAGCCTCACCCGACAGGCTACAACCAATGAGAAACTGTTTTTT. Its protein is CASSLTRQATTNEKLFF. Using reference TRBV11-2 and TRBJ1-4 for the parts outside the CDR3, the full variable domain is EAGVAQSPRYKIIEKRQSVAFWCNPISGHATLYWYQQILGQGPKLLIQFQNNGVVDDSQLPKDRFSAERLKGVDSTLKIQPAKLEDSAVYLCASSLTRQATTNEKLFFGSGTQLSVL.

Turning to this clonotype: Possible read error: a much larger clone is one base away. No conserved phenylalanine or tryptophan is present at the end of the CDR3, so a read error is the likely explanation. The rearrangement links TRBV5-8 to TRBJ2-2; perhaps D is TRBD1 or TRBD2 (5 bases each). The CDR3 has 14 residues. V shed 4 bases and J shed 5 bases, with 12 bases lying between them. Germline V CDR1 and CDR2: SGHTS, YDEGEE. The CDR3 sequence is CASSTNRRTGELFS. CDR3 DNA: TGTGCCAGCAGCACGAACAGGAGGACCGGGGAGCTGTTTTCT.

The V gene is TRBV6-2 or TRBV6-3, the J gene TRBJ2-1; the D gene is possibly TRBD1 (6 bases). The CDR3 consists of 15 residues. Germline loops: CDR1 MNHEY, CDR2 SVGEGT. V was clipped by 9 bases and J by 6 bases, with 21 bases between them. CDR3 DNA sequence: TGTGCCAGGAGCCAGCAGGGGTTTCTAAGCAATGAGCAGTTCTTC. Translated: CARSQQGFLSNEQFF.

By share of the sample, this clonotype is medium-sized. The genes are TRBV29-1 and TRBJ1-3; D possibly corresponds to TRBD1 (5 bases). CDR1 is SQVTM, CDR2 ANQGSEA, per germline. This CDR3 region has 17 residues. Trimming cost V 7 bases and J 1 base, with 23 bases left between them. CDR3 nucleotides: TGCAGCGCTCAAAGAGGAGACAGAACGGGATCTGGAAACACCATATATTTT. It yields the protein CSAQRGDRTGSGNTIYF.

About this clonotype: The germline gene is not matched at one end of the junction; a read error may be the cause. J is TRBJ2-1 and V is TRBV11-2; TRBD2 aligns across 10 bases. Germline loops: CDR1 SGHAT, CDR2 FQNNGV. The CDR3 spans 13 residues. CDR3 protein: CVSSWTSGAEQFF. CDR3 nucleotide sequence: TGTGTCAGCAGTTGGACTAGCGGCGCAGAGCAGTTCTTC. Drawing the rest from reference TRBV11-2 and TRBJ2-1, the complete variable domain is EAGVAQSPRYKIIEKRQSVAFWCNPISGHATLYWYQQILGQGPKLLIQFQNNGVVDDSQLPKDRFSAERLKGVDSTLKIQPAKLEDSAVYLCVSSWTSGAEQFFGPGTRLTVL.

Turning to this clonotype: A junction boundary mismatches the germline segment, possibly from a read error. The chain couples TRBV11-2 to TRBJ2-1, with 7 bases lining up with TRBD2. Germline V lookup: CDR1 SGHAT, CDR2 FQNNGV. CDR3 length equals 16 residues. The CDR3 is CDSSESRGSSYNEQFF. For the CDR3, the DNA is TGTGACAGCAGCGAATCGCGGGGGAGCTCCTATAATGAGCAGTTCTTC.

Remarks on this clonotype: A much larger clone sits a single nucleotide away, making a read error possible. Here the CDR3 reads CASSPTDRVIYDQYF. DNA for the CDR3: TGCGCCAGCAGCCCGACGGACAGGGTGATCTACGATCAGTACTTC. This chain connects TRBV5-1 to TRBJ2-7; 8 bases are shared with TRBD1. The CDR3 contains 15 residues. Germline V gene data show CDR1 as SGHRS and CDR2 as YFSETQ.

Points on this clonotype: The junction and the germline gene differ at one end; a read error may be behind it. This chain uses TRBV11-2 with TRBJ2-2; D might be TRBD2 (5 bases). The CDR3 runs 15 residues. CDR1 is SGHAT, CDR2 FQNNGV, per germline. CDR3 loop: CARSSLQSGIGELLF. In DNA, the CDR3 is TGTGCCAGGAGCTCGCTACAGTCAGGCATCGGGGAGCTGCTTTTT.

Concerning this clonotype itself: It may be a read error: a sequence one base away is much more abundant. CDR3 nucleotide sequence: TGTGCCAGCAGCTTGGCCCAGGGCAATGGGCAGTTCTTC. Residues: CASSLAQGNGQFF. The gene calls are TRBV5-4 and TRBJ2-1, with a possible D match to TRBD1 (5 bases). The CDR3 length is 13 residues. Germline V gene data show CDR1 as SGHNT and CDR2 as YYREEE (reference sequence). Full variable domain (outside the CDR3, taken from reference TRBV5-4 and TRBJ2-1): ETGVTQSPTHLIKTRGQQVTLRCSSQSGHNTVSWYQQALGQGPQFIFQYYREEENGRGNFPPRFSGLQFPNYSSELNVNALELDDSALYLCASSLAQGNGQFFGPGTRLTVL.

About this clonotype itself: A read error may produce the germline difference seen at one junction end. V and J are TRBV12-3 or TRBV12-4 and TRBJ1-1, with 7 bases aligning to TRBD1. The CDR3 consists of 12 residues. CDR3 sequence reads: CDSSAGTVQAFF. The DNA of the CDR3 is TGTGACAGCAGCGCTGGGACAGTCCAAGCTTTCTTT.

This clonotype was picked up many times. The J gene is TRBJ2-3, the V gene TRBV5-4; D ambiguous. V was cut by 5 bases and J by 0 bases, with 7 bases left in between. CDR3 size: 13 residues. Germline V gene data show CDR1 as SGHNT and CDR2 as YYREEE (reference sequence). The CDR3, as DNA: TGTGCCAGCAGGAGAGCTAGCACAGATACGCAGTATTTT. Translated, it gives CASRRASTDTQYF.

The chain has TRBV28 and TRBJ2-1; D is ambiguous. V was cut by 6 bases and J by 4 bases, with 13 bases left in between. The CDR3 totals 14 residues. CDR1 and CDR2 (germline): MDHEN, SYDVKM. The CDR3 protein is CASSTTDYYNEQFF. The CDR3 nucleotides are TGTGCCAGCAGCACGACTGATTATTACAATGAGCAGTTCTTC.

The chain recombines TRBV10-3 with TRBJ1-1; D unresolved. Germline CDR1 ENHRY, CDR2 SYGVKD. Between the trimmed V and J ends, which lost 6 bases and 5 bases, there was a span of 13 bases. The CDR3 extends over 13 amino acids. The DNA of the CDR3 is TGTGCCATCAGAGCCGAAGGCGCGACTGAAGCTTTCTTT. Amino acids: CAIRAEGATEAFF.

In regard to this clonotype: The junction departs from the called germline gene at one end, perhaps through a read error. This chain links TRBV14 with TRBJ1-5; tentative D call: TRBD1 (6 bases). CDR1 is SGHDN, CDR2 FVKESK, per germline. This CDR3 contains 20 residues. The CDR3 DNA reads as TGTGCCAGCAGCCGCTACCCCCGAGGACAGAGGAGTATGGGAAATCAGCCCAAGCATTTC. This gives the protein CASSRYPRGQRSMGNQPKHF. The variable domain in full, completed from reference TRBV14 and TRBJ1-5, reads EAGVTQFPSHSVIEKGQTVTLRCDPISGHDNLYWYRRVMGKEIKFLLHFVKESKQDESGMPNNRFLAERTGGTYSTLKVQPAELEDSGVYFCASSRYPRGQRSMGNQPKHFGDGTRLSIL.

In the case of this clonotype: The junction shows a germline mismatch at one end, possibly a read error. The V and J genes are TRBV5-1 and TRBJ2-5; perhaps D is TRBD1 or TRBD2 (5 bases each). From germline, CDR1 is SGHRS and CDR2 YFSETQ. This CDR3 has 15 residues. The CDR3 DNA reads as TGCGCAAGCAGCATGTCGGGGCCTGGGGAAGAGACCCAGTACTTC. Its protein product is CASSMSGPGEETQYF.

At least ten counts were recorded for this clonotype. The chain employs TRBV7-9 and TRBJ2-3; no reliable D call. The V gene lost 3 bases and the J gene lost 0 bases, with 10 bases spanning the gap. This CDR3 comprises 15 residues. Germline V CDR1 and CDR2: SEHNR, FQNEAQ (reference sequence). DNA for the CDR3: TGTGCCAGCAGCTTGGATGGGCGAAGCACAGATACGCAGTATTTT. Encoded protein: CASSLDGRSTDTQYF.

The chain carries TRBV28 and TRBJ2-7; 8 nucleotides agree with TRBD2. CDR3 length: 14 amino acids. J was trimmed by 5 bases and V by 11 bases; bases with no gene match: 14. Germline V lookup: CDR1 MDHEN, CDR2 SYDVKM. CDR3 in DNA: TGTGCCCTGGGGAGCAGCGGGAGATCGAACGAGCAGTACTTC. Translating it yields CALGSSGRSNEQYF.

Notes on this clonotype: Since the CDR3 does not end with the conserved phenylalanine or tryptophan, this likely comes from a read error. The chain uses TRBV6-5 and TRBJ2-1; the D gene is possibly TRBD2 (5 bases). From germline, CDR1 is MNHEY and CDR2 SVGAGI. The CDR3 has 14 residues. The CDR3 region has the DNA TGTGCTAGCAGTTACTCCCCTAGCACTAATGGGCAGTTCTTA. Its translation: CASSYSPSTNGQFL.

The chain recombines TRBV28 with TRBJ1-6, with D unresolved. V was pared by 6 bases and J by 9 bases, with 21 bases between. Germline V gene data show CDR1 as MDHEN and CDR2 as SYDVKM. The CDR3 totals 16 residues. This CDR3 reads CASSRLSSGWSSPLHF. For the CDR3, the DNA is TGTGCCAGCAGCCGATTATCCTCGGGGTGGAGTTCACCCCTCCACTTT.